This TCR beta chain was sequenced for a study of cytomegalovirus exposure and HLA in healthy donors. Study-level points and caveats: In vitro work confirmed that a few CMV-associated chains recognize CMV antigens. There were over 150 TCR beta chains listed as cytomegalovirus-associated. That first-cohort TCR clusters tended to co-occur in the approximately 110 validation repertoires was found in a later analysis. Rare TCR sequences predominated, though certain public TCRs were found in many donors.

A note on this clone: The antigen remains undetermined.

The CDR3 contains 12 residues. From germline, CDR1 is SQVTM and CDR2 ANQGSEA. Trimming took off 4 bases at V and 2 bases at J, with 9 bases between the two ends. Profiling relied on immunoSEQ multiplex PCR, and the TCRdb table lists in-frame clones only, not all of them. The repertoire consists of some 130,000 clones, with 85% to 90% occurring once and the leading ten covering roughly 1.4%. The sample was PBMCs. The TCR was taken from a man aged 30-40 years in good health and CMV-seronegative. The gene calls are TRBV29-1 and TRBJ2-7; the D gene is possibly TRBD1 (6 bases). Written as DNA, the CDR3 is TGCAGCGTTGTGCAGGGGACCTACGAGCAGTACTTC. It yields the protein CSVVQGTYEQYF.